Following are 16 T cell receptor beta chains from one sample sequenced in a study of Ad26.COV2.S vaccination and SARS-CoV-2 variants. Treatment defined: approximately 18 received Ad26.COV2.S at low or high dose, single or two shots; several received placebo; per-sample allocation not given. Each sample was drawn 63 days after the first injection (of vaccine or placebo). Sequencing was performed with immunoSEQ multiplex PCR; in TCRdb, only in-frame clones are kept and a portion is missing. In the table there are about 320,000 clones, around four fifths of which are singletons. This material consisted of peripheral blood, taken in a trial of Ad26.COV2.S vaccine versus placebo. The receptors were sampled from a person aged 18 to 59 who received the Ad26.COV2.S COVID-19 vaccine or a placebo.

The rearrangement joins TRBV2 to TRBJ2-2; D is ambiguous. Germline CDR1 is SNHLY and CDR2 is FYNNEI. Trimming removed 1 base from V and 1 base from J, with 4 bases in between. This CDR3 spans 14 amino acids. The CDR3 protein is CASSEDRNTGELFF. The CDR3 bases are TGTGCCAGCAGTGAAGACCGGAACACCGGGGAGCTGTTTTTT.

The chain is built from TRBV6-5 and TRBJ2-1, with 11 bases that match TRBD1. From germline, CDR1 is MNHEY and CDR2 SVGAGI. This CDR3 is 16 amino acids long. V gave up 2 bases and J gave up 8 bases; unmatched junction bases: 8. CDR3: CASSYQGTGGVDEQFF. CDR3 nucleotides: TGTGCCAGCAGTTACCAGGGGACAGGGGGAGTAGATGAGCAGTTCTTC.

The CDR3 DNA reads as TGTGCCAGCAGCTTGAACACCGGGGAGCTGTTTTTT. Encoded protein: CASSLNTGELFF. V is TRBV5-4 and J is TRBJ2-2, with unresolved D. Germline CDR1 reads SGHNT; CDR2 reads YYREEE (reference sequence). The V gene lost 1 base and the J gene lost 2 bases, with 0 bases spanning the gap. The CDR3 is 12 amino acids. Complete variable domain (other parts from reference TRBV5-4 and TRBJ2-2): ETGVTQSPTHLIKTRGQQVTLRCSSQSGHNTVSWYQQALGQGPQFIFQYYREEENGRGNFPPRFSGLQFPNYSSELNVNALELDDSALYLCASSLNTGELFFGEGSRLTVL.

This rearrangement joins TRBV14 to TRBJ1-5; D unclear. This CDR3 contains 12 residues. The germline V and J ends were trimmed by 6 bases and 8 bases, with 11 bases remaining between them. CDR1 and CDR2 from the germline V gene are SGHDN and FVKESK. CDR3 in amino acids: CASSRDREPQHF. CDR3 nucleotide sequence: TGTGCCAGCAGTCGCGACCGGGAGCCCCAGCATTTT.

The chain is built from TRBV11-2 and TRBJ2-5; 7 bases match TRBD2. The CDR3 is 15 amino acids. Germline V CDR1 and CDR2: SGHAT, FQNNGV. V trimming: 4 bases; J trimming: 7 bases; junction bases outside the gene matches: 12. In DNA form, the CDR3 reads TGTGCCAGCAGCTGGGCTAGCGGAGAAATAAGGACCCAGTACTTC. Residues: CASSWASGEIRTQYF.

The rearrangement uses TRBV5-4 and TRBJ2-7; 7 nucleotides agree with TRBD2. Trimming cost V 1 base and J 0 bases; bases outside gene matches: 4. Germline V gene sequence: CDR1 SGHNT, CDR2 YYREEE (reference sequence). This CDR3 is built from 15 residues. The CDR3 loop reads CASSLPGGSSYEQYF. CDR3 coding DNA: TGTGCCAGCAGCTTGCCGGGCGGGAGCTCCTACGAGCAGTACTTC.

The rearrangement joins TRBV27 to TRBJ1-6, with TRBD1 identical over 10 bases. After removal of 4 bases from V and 4 bases from J, the junction contained 10 bases not matched to a gene. This CDR3 contains 18 residues. CDR1 is MNHEY and CDR2 is SMNVEV in the germline V gene (reference sequence). The CDR3 here is CASSSRAGTGAYNSPLHF. The DNA for the CDR3 is TGTGCCAGCAGTTCGAGGGCCGGGACAGGGGCGTATAATTCACCCCTCCACTTT.

The sample holds one count of this clone. V gene TRBV7-9 combines with J gene TRBJ2-2; 9 bases agree with TRBD2. J was trimmed by 8 bases and V by 5 bases; bases with no gene match: 6. This CDR3 comprises 14 residues. Germline CDR1 is SEHNR and CDR2 is FQNEAQ (reference sequence). The CDR3 DNA is TGTGCCAGCAGCAAGAGCGGGGGGCCAGGGGAGCTGTTTTTT. As protein: CASSKSGGPGELFF.

This clone was detected a few times. The V call is TRBV28, the J call TRBJ1-1; D is uncertain. CDR1 and CDR2 (germline): MDHEN, SYDVKM. V shed 6 bases and J shed 1 base, with 6 bases lying between them. The CDR3 length is 12 residues. This CDR3 is CASRSRNTEAFF. Here the CDR3 DNA reads TGTGCCAGCAGAAGTAGGAACACTGAAGCTTTCTTT.

This rearrangement joins TRBV9 to TRBJ2-3, with D hard to call. Germline V gene lookup returns CDR1 SGDLS and CDR2 YYNGEE. Trimming stripped 0 bases from V and 2 bases from J, with 7 bases between. The CDR3 has 14 residues. The CDR3 nucleotides read TGTGCCAGCAGCGTAGACGTATTCACAGATACGCAGTATTTT. Protein product: CASSVDVFTDTQYF.

The chain combines TRBV11-2 with TRBJ1-1; no clear D. There are 13 residues in the CDR3. Trimming took off 3 bases at V and 3 bases at J, with 8 bases between the two ends. Germline V gene lookup returns CDR1 SGHAT and CDR2 FQNNGV. The DNA of the CDR3 is TGTGCCAGCAGCTTTGAGAGGGACACTGAAGCTTTCTTT. This gives the protein CASSFERDTEAFF.

V is TRBV14 and J is TRBJ1-1; possibly TRBD1 for D (6 bases). From germline, CDR1 is SGHDN and CDR2 FVKESK. This CDR3 region has 15 residues. V lost 4 bases and J lost 5, with 17 bases in between. The CDR3 sequence is CASSPRVGAGTEAFF. The CDR3 nucleotides are TGTGCCAGCAGCCCAAGGGTGGGGGCGGGAACTGAAGCTTTCTTT.

As DNA, the CDR3 is TGTGCCTGGGGCCAATACAATGAGCAGTTCTTC. Amino acids: CAWGQYNEQFF. J is TRBJ2-1 and V is TRBV30; no clear D. V lost 5 bases and J 4 bases, leaving 6 bases between the germline ends. CDR3 size: 11 residues. Germline V lookup: CDR1 GTSNPN, CDR2 SVGIG (reference sequence).

This chain connects TRBV27 to TRBJ2-7; D not resolved. This CDR3 has 15 amino acids. V lost 5 bases to trimming and J lost 5 bases, with 19 bases between them. The germline V gene encodes CDR1 MNHEY and CDR2 SMNVEV (reference sequence). The CDR3 sequence is CASSRPWGSIDEQYF. Here the CDR3 DNA reads TGTGCCAGCAGTAGACCATGGGGTTCGATCGACGAGCAGTACTTC.

The chain joins TRBV11-2 to TRBJ1-1; D is possibly TRBD1 (6 bases). The CDR3 loop spans 14 amino acids. Germline CDR1 and CDR2: SGHAT and FQNNGV. Trimming removed 3 bases from V and 7 bases from J, with 15 bases in between. CDR3 sequence reads: CASSFRGGSYEAFF. CDR3 nucleotide sequence: TGTGCCAGCAGCTTCAGAGGGGGTTCTTATGAAGCTTTCTTT.

This chain joins TRBV11-3 and TRBJ1-1; possibly TRBD1 for D (6 bases). The CDR3 runs 14 residues. Trimming took off 3 bases at V and 2 bases at J, with 10 bases between the two ends. CDR1 is SGHNT, CDR2 YENEEA, per germline. The CDR3, as DNA: TGTGCCAGCAGCTTTTCGGGGGCCAACACTGAAGCTTTCTTT. Protein product: CASSFSGANTEAFF.